This entry lists 16 T cell receptor beta chains sequenced from one sample in a study of blood T cell repertoires in COVID-19. Libraries were prepared by immunoSEQ multiplex PCR; TCRdb keeps only in-frame clonotypes and omits some of them. The data show 75,000 or so clones, roughly 90% seen once. Material for sequencing was peripheral blood. Every receptor here comes from an older man with acute or convalescent COVID-19.

The chain links TRBV7-2 to TRBJ2-7; 7 nucleotides match TRBD2. Germline CDR1 is SGHTA and CDR2 is FQGNSA. This CDR3 has 13 residues. Trimming removed 7 bases from V and 5 bases from J; junction bases left unmatched: 8. The CDR3 spells CASNLGLVDEQYF. The CDR3 DNA reads TGTGCCAGCAACCTCGGACTAGTCGACGAGCAGTACTTC.

The chain combines TRBV29-1 with TRBJ1-2; D remains unclear. Germline V gives CDR1 SQVTM, CDR2 ANQGSEA. V lost 4 bases and J 3 bases, leaving 21 bases between the germline ends. This CDR3 has 16 residues. CDR3 sequence: CSVGATLGGRYYGYTF. The CDR3 DNA reads TGCAGCGTTGGAGCTACCCTCGGAGGGCGATACTATGGCTACACCTTC.

This chain uses TRBV5-5 with TRBJ2-7; 10 bases map to TRBD2. The germline CDR1 and CDR2 sequences are SGHKS and YYEKEE (reference sequence). This CDR3 is built from 15 residues. Trimming cost V 4 bases and J 3 bases; bases outside gene matches: 7. CDR3 nucleotide sequence: TGTGCCAGCAGCCCAAGACTAGCGGGTTTCTACGAGCAGTACTTC. Translation gives CASSPRLAGFYEQYF. Complete variable domain (other parts from reference TRBV5-5 and TRBJ2-7): DAGVTQSPTHLIKTRGQQVTLRCSPISGHKSVSWYQQVLGQGPQFIFQYYEKEERGRGNFPDRFSARQFPNYSSELNVNALLLGDSALYLCASSPRLAGFYEQYFGPGTRLTVT.

The V gene is TRBV5-1, the J gene TRBJ2-1; D uncertain. V lost 0 bases, J lost 3 bases, and 10 bases lay in between. The CDR3 covers 15 residues. Germline loops: CDR1 SGHRS, CDR2 YFSETQ. The DNA for the CDR3 is TGCGCCAGCAGCTTGGTGCCGGGTATCTACAATGAGCAGTTCTTC. It specifies CASSLVPGIYNEQFF.

V gene TRBV5-1 combines with J gene TRBJ2-1; the match to TRBD2 covers 8 bases. V shed 7 bases and J 0 bases; nucleotides not matched to a gene: 18. The germline CDR1 and CDR2 sequences are SGHRS and YFSETQ. This CDR3 spans 19 amino acids. The CDR3 sequence: CASCVGISRGASSYNEQFF. The CDR3 DNA reads TGCGCCAGCTGTGTGGGGATCTCGCGGGGGGCTAGCTCCTACAATGAGCAGTTCTTC.

The V and J genes are TRBV19 and TRBJ1-5; weak D call: TRBD1 (6 bases). The CDR3 is 15 amino acids. The V gene's germline CDR1 is LNHDA and CDR2 SQIVND (reference sequence). Trimming cost V 7 bases and J 3 bases, with 16 bases left between them. The DNA of the CDR3 is TGTGCCAGTAAAAAGGCAGGGGATAACAATCAGCCCCAGCATTTT. Amino acid sequence: CASKKAGDNNQPQHF.

The V call is TRBV2, the J call TRBJ2-3; 9 nucleotides align to TRBD2. The CDR3 loop spans 10 amino acids. Germline CDR1 SNHLY, CDR2 FYNNEI. The V gene end was trimmed by 7 bases and the J gene end by 13 bases; junction bases not matched to a gene: 3. In nucleotides, the CDR3 is TGTGCCAGCAAGCGGGGGGACAAGTATTTT. It translates to CASKRGDKYF.

The gene calls are TRBV24-1 and TRBJ1-1; D remains unclear. V was trimmed by 3 bases and J by 2 bases, leaving 6 bases between them. The CDR3 spans 13 residues. Germline V gene lookup returns CDR1 KGHDR and CDR2 SFDVKD. CDR3 loop: CATSDVRNTEAFF. The CDR3 DNA sequence: TGTGCCACCAGTGATGTTAGAAACACTGAAGCTTTCTTT.

Only a few counts were recorded for this clone. This rearrangement joins TRBV5-1 to TRBJ2-7; 8 bases agree with TRBD2. The CDR3 spans 17 residues. V lost 1 base and J lost 2; bases outside the gene matches: 11. Per the germline V gene, CDR1 is SGHRS and CDR2 is YFSETQ. CDR3 bases: TGCGCCAGCAGCTTGACGCTAAGGACTAGCAGCCCCTACGAGCAGTACTTC. Residues: CASSLTLRTSSPYEQYF.

This sequence joins TRBV14 and TRBJ2-1; 7 bases are shared with TRBD2. The ends lost 2 bases at V and 7 bases at J; junction bases unmatched: 11. The CDR3 spans 16 residues. The germline gives CDR1 SGHDN, CDR2 FVKESK. The CDR3 protein is CASSQYLAAQKNEQFF. For the CDR3, the DNA is TGTGCCAGCAGCCAATACCTAGCGGCGCAAAAAAATGAGCAGTTCTTC.

The rearrangement joins TRBV6-5 to TRBJ1-2; 11 bases fit TRBD1. In germline, CDR1 is MNHEY, CDR2 SVGAGI. The V segment lost 4 bases and the J segment 6 bases; nucleotides outside the gene matches: 7. The CDR3 runs to 15 residues. DNA of the CDR3: TGTGCCAGCAGTTCCGGACAGGGGGCTACGGATGGCTACACCTTC. This gives the protein CASSSGQGATDGYTF.

The chain uses TRBV6-6 and TRBJ2-7; a possible D gene is TRBD2 (5 bases). The germline gives CDR1 MNHNY, CDR2 SVGAGI (reference sequence). This CDR3 region has 14 residues. V was pared by 6 bases and J by 0 bases, with 12 bases between. This CDR3 reads CASRRTGSSYEQYF. In DNA, the CDR3 is TGTGCCAGCAGGCGGACGGGAAGCTCCTACGAGCAGTACTTC.

This clone was recorded only once. The V and J genes are TRBV19 and TRBJ1-4, with 7 nucleotides matching TRBD1. Per germline, CDR1 LNHDA and CDR2 SQIVND (reference sequence). The CDR3 is made up of 16 amino acids. The J segment lost 3 bases and the V segment lost 10 bases, leaving 14 bases of the junction unmatched. The CDR3 DNA is TGTGCCACCCGACAGGGAAAGGGCACGGCTAATGAAAAACTGTTTTTT. As protein: CATRQGKGTANEKLFF.

The rearrangement uses TRBV5-6 and TRBJ2-2, with TRBD1 matching 11 bases. With 5 bases clipped from V and 5 bases from J, the junction kept 5 bases outside the gene matches. CDR1 is SGHDT and CDR2 is YYEEEE in the germline V gene. The CDR3 has 15 residues. The CDR3 sequence: CASRPGTGGTGELFF. The CDR3 DNA is TGTGCCAGCAGACCCGGGACAGGGGGTACCGGGGAGCTGTTTTTT.

The chain uses TRBV18 and TRBJ2-1; TRBD2 matches 12 bases. J was trimmed by 4 bases and V by 5 bases; bases with no gene match: 9. Germline V gene sequence: CDR1 KGHSH, CDR2 LQKENI. The CDR3 runs 17 residues. CDR3 coding DNA: TGTGCCAGCTCAACGTTCGGGACTAGCGGGTCTTACAATGAGCAGTTCTTC. This codes for CASSTFGTSGSYNEQFF.

The rearrangement uses TRBV3-1 (or the pseudogene TRBV3-2) and TRBJ2-2; TRBD1 aligns across 8 bases. Germline values: CDR1 LGHDT, CDR2 YNNKEL (reference sequence). The CDR3 runs 16 residues. Trimming at V came to 0 bases and at J to 7 bases, leaving 7 bases not matched to a gene. DNA for the CDR3: TGTGCCAGCAGCCAAGATAGGACAGGGTCTAGCGGGGAGCTGTTTTTT. It is translated as CASSQDRTGSSGELFF.